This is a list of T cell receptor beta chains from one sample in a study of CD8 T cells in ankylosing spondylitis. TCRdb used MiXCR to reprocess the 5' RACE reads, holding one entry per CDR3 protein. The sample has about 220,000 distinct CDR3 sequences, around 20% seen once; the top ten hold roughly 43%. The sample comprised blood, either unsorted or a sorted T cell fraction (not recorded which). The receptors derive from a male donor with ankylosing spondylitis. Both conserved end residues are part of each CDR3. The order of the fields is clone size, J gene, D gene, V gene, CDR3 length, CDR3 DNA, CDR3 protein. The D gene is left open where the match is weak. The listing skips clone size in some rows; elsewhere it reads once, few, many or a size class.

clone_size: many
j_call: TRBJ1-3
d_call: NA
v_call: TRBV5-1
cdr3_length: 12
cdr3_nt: TGCGCCAGCAGCTTGGGGGGAAACACCATATATTTT
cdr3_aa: CASSLGGNTIYF

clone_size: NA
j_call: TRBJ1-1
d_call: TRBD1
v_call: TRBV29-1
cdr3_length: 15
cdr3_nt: TGCAGCGTTAACGGACAGGGAGTTGGGGACACTGAAGCTTTCTTT
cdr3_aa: CSVNGQGVGDTEAFF

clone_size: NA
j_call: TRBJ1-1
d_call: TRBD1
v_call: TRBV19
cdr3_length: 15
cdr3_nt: TGTGCCAGTAGTACACTCGGGACAGCTTACACTGAAGCTTTCTTT
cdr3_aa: CASSTLGTAYTEAFF

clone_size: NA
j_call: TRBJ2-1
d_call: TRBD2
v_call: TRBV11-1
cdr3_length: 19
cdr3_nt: TGTGCCAGCAGCTTCGAGGGAGTCGTCCGGGAGGGCCTATACAATGAGCAGTTCTTC
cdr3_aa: CASSFEGVVREGLYNEQFF

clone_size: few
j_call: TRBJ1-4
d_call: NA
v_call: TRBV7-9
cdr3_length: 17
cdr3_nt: TGTGCCAGCAGCTTAGACGGCACCGCTTTGGCTAATGAAAAACTGTTTTTT
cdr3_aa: CASSLDGTALANEKLFF

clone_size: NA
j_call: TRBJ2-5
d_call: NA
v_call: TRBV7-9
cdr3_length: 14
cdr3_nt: TGTGCCAGCAGCTACATCAGAGGTGAAGAGACCCAGTACTTC
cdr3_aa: CASSYIRGEETQYF

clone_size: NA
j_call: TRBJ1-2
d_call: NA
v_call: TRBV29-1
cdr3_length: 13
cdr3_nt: TGCAGCGCCGAGGACAGCGATAACTATGGCTACACCTTC
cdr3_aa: CSAEDSDNYGYTF

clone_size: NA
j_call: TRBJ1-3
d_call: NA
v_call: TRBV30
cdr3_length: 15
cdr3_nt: TGTGCCTGGAGTTCCGGGATAACCTCTGGAAACACCATATATTTT
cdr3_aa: CAWSSGITSGNTIYF

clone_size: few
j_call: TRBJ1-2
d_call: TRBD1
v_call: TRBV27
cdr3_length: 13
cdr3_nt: TGTGCCAGCAGTTTCCAACAGGGGTATGGCTACACCTTC
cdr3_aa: CASSFQQGYGYTF

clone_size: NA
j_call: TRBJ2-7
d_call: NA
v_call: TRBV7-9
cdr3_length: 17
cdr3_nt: TGTGCCAGCAGCTCCCGACGTCGAGTCGAGAGCTCCTACGAGCAGTACTTC
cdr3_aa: CASSSRRRVESSYEQYF

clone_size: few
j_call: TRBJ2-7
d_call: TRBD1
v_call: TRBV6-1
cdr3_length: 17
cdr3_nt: TGTGCCAGCAGTCTTCACGAAGGGACAGGGCCCTCCTACGAGCAGTACTTC
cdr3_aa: CASSLHEGTGPSYEQYF

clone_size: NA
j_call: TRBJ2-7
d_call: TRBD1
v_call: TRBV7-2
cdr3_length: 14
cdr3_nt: TGTGCCAGCAGACCCGGGACAGGGGGGTACGAGCAGTACTTC
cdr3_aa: CASRPGTGGYEQYF

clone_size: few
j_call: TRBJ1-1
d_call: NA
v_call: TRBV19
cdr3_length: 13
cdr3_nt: TGTGCCAGTATCATGACGGGAGGAACTGAAGCTTTCTTT
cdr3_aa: CASIMTGGTEAFF

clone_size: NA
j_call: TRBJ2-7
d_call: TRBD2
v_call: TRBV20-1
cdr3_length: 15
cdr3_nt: TGCAGTGCTAAACACTCGACTAGCGGGGCGGGGGAGCAGTACTTC
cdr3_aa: CSAKHSTSGAGEQYF

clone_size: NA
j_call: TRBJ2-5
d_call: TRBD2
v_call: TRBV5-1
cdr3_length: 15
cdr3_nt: TGCGCCAGCAGCTTTAGCGGGGGGGCCGAGGAGACCCAGTACTTC
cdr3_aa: CASSFSGGAEETQYF

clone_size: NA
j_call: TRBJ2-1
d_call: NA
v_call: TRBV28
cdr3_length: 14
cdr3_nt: TGTGCCAGCAGTTCCTCTTTAGACTACAATGAGCAGTTCTTC
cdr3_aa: CASSSSLDYNEQFF

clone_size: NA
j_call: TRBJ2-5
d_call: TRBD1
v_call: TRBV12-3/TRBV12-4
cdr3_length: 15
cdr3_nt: TGTGCCAGCACCCCGGACAGGGAATCTCGTGAGACCCAGTACTTC
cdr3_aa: CASTPDRESRETQYF

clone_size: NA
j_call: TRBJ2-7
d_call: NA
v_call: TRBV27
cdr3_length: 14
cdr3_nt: TGTGCCAGCAGTTTATTGGGAGCGGAGGTCGAGCAGTACTTC
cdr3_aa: CASSLLGAEVEQYF

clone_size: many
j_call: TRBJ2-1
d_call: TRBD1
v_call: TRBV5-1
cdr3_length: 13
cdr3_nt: TGCGCCAGCAGCTGGACAGGGCTCGGTGAGCAGTTCTTC
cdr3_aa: CASSWTGLGEQFF

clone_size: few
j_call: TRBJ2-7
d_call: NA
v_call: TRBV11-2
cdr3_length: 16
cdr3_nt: TGTGCCAGCAGCTTTGGACTTGTGGGGATCGGCGACGAGCAGTACTTC
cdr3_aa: CASSFGLVGIGDEQYF

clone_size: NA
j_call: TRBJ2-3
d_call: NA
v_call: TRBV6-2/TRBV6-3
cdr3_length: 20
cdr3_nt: TGTGCCAGCAGCCCCGTGTCGGACGCAGCCCAATGGTTTAGCACAGATACGCAGTATTTT
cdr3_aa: CASSPVSDAAQWFSTDTQYF

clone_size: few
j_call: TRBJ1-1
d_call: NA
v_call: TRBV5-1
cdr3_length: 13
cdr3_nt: TGCGCCAGCAGCCCCCTCCTAGGGGATGAAGCTTTCTTT
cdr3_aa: CASSPLLGDEAFF

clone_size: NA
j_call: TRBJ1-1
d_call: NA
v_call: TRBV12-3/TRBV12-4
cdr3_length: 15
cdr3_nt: TGTGCCAGCAGTGTCGGACCCATGGGGAACACTGAAGCTTTCTTT
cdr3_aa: CASSVGPMGNTEAFF

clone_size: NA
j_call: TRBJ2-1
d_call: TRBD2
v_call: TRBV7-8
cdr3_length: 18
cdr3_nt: TGTGCCAGCAGCTTAGGGAGCGGGGGGGATGATTCCTACAATGAGCAGTTCTTC
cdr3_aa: CASSLGSGGDDSYNEQFF

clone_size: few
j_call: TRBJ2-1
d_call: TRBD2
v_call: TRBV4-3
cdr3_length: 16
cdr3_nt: TGCGCCAGCAGCCAAGACCTAGCGGGATTATACAATGAGCAGTTCTTC
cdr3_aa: CASSQDLAGLYNEQFF

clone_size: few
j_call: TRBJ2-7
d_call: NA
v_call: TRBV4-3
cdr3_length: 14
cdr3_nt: TGCGCCAGCAGCCAAGATACCGTCTCCTACGAGCAGTACTTC
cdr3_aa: CASSQDTVSYEQYF

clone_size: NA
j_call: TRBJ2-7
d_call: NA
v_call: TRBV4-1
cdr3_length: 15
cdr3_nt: TGCGCCAGCAGCCAAGAGACGGGTAGCTCCTACGAGCAGTACTTC
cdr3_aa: CASSQETGSSYEQYF

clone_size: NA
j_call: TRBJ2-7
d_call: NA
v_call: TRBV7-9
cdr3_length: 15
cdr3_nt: TGTGCCAGCAGCTTCCAACGGGACTCAACCTACGAGCAGTACTTC
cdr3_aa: CASSFQRDSTYEQYF

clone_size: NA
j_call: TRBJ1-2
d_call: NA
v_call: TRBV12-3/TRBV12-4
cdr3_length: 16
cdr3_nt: TGTGCCAGCAGCCCCCCCGACGGAGGCTCTAACTATGGCTACACCTTC
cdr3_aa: CASSPPDGGSNYGYTF

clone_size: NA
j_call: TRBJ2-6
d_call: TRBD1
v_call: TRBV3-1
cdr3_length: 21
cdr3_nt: TGTGCCAGCAGCCTCCAACGGGTTGGGACAGGGGATTTTTCTGGGGCCAACGTCCTGACTTTC
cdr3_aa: CASSLQRVGTGDFSGANVLTF

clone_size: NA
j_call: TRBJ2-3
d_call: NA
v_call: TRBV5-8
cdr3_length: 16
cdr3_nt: TGTGCCACCCCTCAAAGGCCGGGGGGCATGGCAGATACGCAGTATTTT
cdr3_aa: CATPQRPGGMADTQYF

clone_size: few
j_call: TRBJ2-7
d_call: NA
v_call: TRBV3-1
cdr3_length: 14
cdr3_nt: TGTGCCAGCAGCCAGGGGGGATCGGGCTACGAGCAGTACTTC
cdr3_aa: CASSQGGSGYEQYF

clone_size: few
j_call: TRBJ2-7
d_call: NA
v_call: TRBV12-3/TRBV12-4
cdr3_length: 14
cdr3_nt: TGTGCCAGCAGTTTGGCAGGACCAAACTACGAGCAGTACTTC
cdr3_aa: CASSLAGPNYEQYF

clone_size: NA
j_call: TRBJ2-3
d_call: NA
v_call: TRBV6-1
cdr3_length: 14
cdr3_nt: TGTGCCAGCCAGGGACTGCCTAGCACAGATACGCAGTATTTT
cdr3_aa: CASQGLPSTDTQYF

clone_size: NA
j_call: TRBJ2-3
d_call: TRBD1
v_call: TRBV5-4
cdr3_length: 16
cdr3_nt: TGTGCCAGCAGCTCCCGTACAGGGGGCGTCACAGATACGCAGTATTTT
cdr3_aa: CASSSRTGGVTDTQYF

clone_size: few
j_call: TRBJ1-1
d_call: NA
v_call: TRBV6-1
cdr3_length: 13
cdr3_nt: TGTGCCAGCAGCCTCCCCACGGGGGCTGAAGCTTTCTTT
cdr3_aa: CASSLPTGAEAFF

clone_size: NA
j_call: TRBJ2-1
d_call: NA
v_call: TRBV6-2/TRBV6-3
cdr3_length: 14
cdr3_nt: TGTGCCAGCAGTTACAGTACTAGCAGAAGTGAGCAGTTCTTC
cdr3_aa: CASSYSTSRSEQFF